This TCR beta chain was sequenced for a study of beta chain features in type 1 diabetes. Reverse transcribing all isolated RNA meant expressed TCRB transcripts were sequenced. Here immunoSEQ multiplex PCR was the method, and the copy in TCRdb shows in-frame clones only, minus some. The table includes roughly 610,000 clones, around 15% detected once. This clone was observed a few times. Germline assignment: CDR1 SGDLS and CDR2 YYNGEE. This CDR3 spans 15 amino acids. Losses at the gene ends were 3 bases for V and 3 bases for J; bases not matched to a gene: 4. The rearrangement uses TRBV9 and TRBJ2-1; 9 bases are a match to TRBD1. The specimen was naive CD4+ T cells from blood. The TCR comes from a man aged 18 to 29 in good health. Written as DNA, the CDR3 is TGTGCCAGCAGCGCCCGGGACAGGGACTACAATGAGCAGTTCTTC. Translation gives CASSARDRDYNEQFF.